This T cell receptor beta chain is from a study of T cells after yellow fever vaccination. CDR1 and CDR2 from the germline V gene are ENHRY and SYGVKD. The V end lost 4 bases, the J end lost 0 bases, and 9 bases lay between the germline ends. CDR3 size: 15 residues. TCRdb fed the 5' RACE reads into MiXCR, producing one record per CDR3 protein. The repertoire consists of roughly 160,000 distinct CDR3 sequences, with around 9.3% occurring once and the leading ten covering approximately 35%. V and J are TRBV10-3 and TRBJ1-4; D gene uncertain. This clonotype was obtained from a young man who received the YFV17D yellow fever vaccine. Here the sequenced sample was CD8+ T cells sorted from PBMCs, taken 45 days after the yellow fever booster vaccination. The CDR3 region has the DNA TGTGCCATCAGTGTTAGCCTTGCAACTAATGAAAAACTGTTTTTT. This codes for CAISVSLATNEKLFF.